Shown below are 10 T cell receptor beta chains from a single sample sequenced in a study of control samples from healthy donors and cancer patients. Here immunoSEQ multiplex PCR was the method, and the copy in TCRdb shows in-frame clones only, minus some. The sample gives hundreds of thousands of clones, around nine tenths of which show up once; approximately 6.3% is in the top ten. The sample taken for sequencing was PBMCs. These receptors were collected from a man in his forties with head and neck cancer.

Points on this clone: Different DNA sequences within this sample yield the same CDR3. The chain combines TRBV5-1 with TRBJ2-5, with TRBD1 as a possible D gene (5 bases). Deletions cut 3 bases from V and 3 bases from J, with 12 bases between. Germline values: CDR1 SGHRS, CDR2 YFSETQ. The CDR3 contains 14 residues. The CDR3 DNA follows: TGCGCCAGCAGCTCGGCCGGCAGGGAAGAGACCCAGTACTTC. It yields the protein CASSSAGREETQYF.

This sequence joins TRBV28 and TRBJ2-7, with 7 bases matching TRBD1. V shed 3 bases and J 2 bases; nucleotides not matched to a gene: 10. This CDR3 has 16 residues. Germline assignment: CDR1 MDHEN and CDR2 SYDVKM. CDR3 DNA sequence: TGTGCCAGCAGTTTGCTCCGACGGACAGGAACCTACGAGCAGTACTTC. This gives the protein CASSLLRRTGTYEQYF.

This chain connects TRBV5-1 to TRBJ1-3; D not certain. The V end was cut by 0 bases, the J end by 1 base, with 8 bases between. This CDR3 is built from 15 residues. Germline V gene sequence: CDR1 SGHRS, CDR2 YFSETQ. This CDR3 reads CASSLAGISGNTIYF. Written as DNA, the CDR3 is TGCGCCAGCAGCTTGGCCGGGATTTCTGGAAACACCATATATTTT.

The chain links TRBV29-1 to TRBJ1-4; D gene ambiguous. Germline values: CDR1 SQVTM, CDR2 ANQGSEA. CDR3 size: 13 residues. Deletions cut 6 bases from V and 8 bases from J, with 16 bases between. CDR3 sequence: CSVIADGNEKLFF. DNA of the CDR3: TGCAGCGTCATCGCCGATGGGAACGAAAAACTGTTTTTT.

The chain employs TRBV12-3 or TRBV12-4 and TRBJ2-3; D is unresolved. This CDR3 has 12 amino acids. V dropped 3 bases and J dropped 4 bases, with 5 bases sitting between them. The DNA of the CDR3 is TGTGCCAGCAGTTTCTTGCCAGATACGCAGTATTTT. Protein: CASSFLPDTQYF.

In its sample, this clone was seen many times. The rearrangement joins TRBV27 to TRBJ1-2; D gene unclear. CDR1 MNHEY and CDR2 SMNVEV come from the germline V gene (reference sequence). Trimming removed 8 bases from V and 7 bases from J, with 11 bases in between. This CDR3 region has 11 residues. The CDR3 nucleotides read TGTGCCAGCGGCTCGTCTGGTGGCTACACCTTC. Encoded protein: CASGSSGGYTF.

V gene TRBV24-1 combines with J gene TRBJ1-1; 7 nucleotides match TRBD1. With V trimmed by 9 bases and J by 1 base, 1 base remained unmatched. CDR3 length equals 12 residues. Germline loops: CDR1 KGHDR, CDR2 SFDVKD. The CDR3 sequence is CATQGGNTEAFF. For the CDR3, the DNA is TGTGCCACCCAGGGGGGGAACACTGAAGCTTTCTTT.

The chain couples TRBV4-3 to TRBJ2-3, with D perhaps matching TRBD1 (5 bases). From germline, CDR1 is LGHNA and CDR2 YSLEER. Trimming pared 4 bases from V and 3 bases from J, leaving 17 bases between. The CDR3 is 16 residues long. In DNA form, the CDR3 reads TGCGCCAGCAGCCCAACGGCGCAGGGTCCGACAGATACGCAGTATTTT. Translated: CASSPTAQGPTDTQYF.

V usage is TRBV6-6 and J usage is TRBJ1-1; 11 bases line up with TRBD1. Germline V lookup: CDR1 MNHNY, CDR2 SVGAGI (reference sequence). The CDR3 is 14 amino acids. The J segment lost 5 bases and the V segment lost 2 bases, leaving 1 base of the junction unmatched. CDR3 nucleotide sequence: TGTGCCAGCAGTTACGGACAGGGGGCGACTGAAGCTTTCTTT. It translates to CASSYGQGATEAFF.

DNA of the CDR3: TGTGCCAGCAGAGATTGGGACAGGGGGCGCCGAGAGCAGTACTTC. Its protein product is CASRDWDRGRREQYF. This sequence joins TRBV5-6 and TRBJ2-7; 12 bases are shared with TRBD1. The CDR3 is made up of 15 amino acids. The ends lost 5 bases at V and 7 bases at J; junction bases unmatched: 10. Germline CDR1 SGHDT, CDR2 YYEEEE.